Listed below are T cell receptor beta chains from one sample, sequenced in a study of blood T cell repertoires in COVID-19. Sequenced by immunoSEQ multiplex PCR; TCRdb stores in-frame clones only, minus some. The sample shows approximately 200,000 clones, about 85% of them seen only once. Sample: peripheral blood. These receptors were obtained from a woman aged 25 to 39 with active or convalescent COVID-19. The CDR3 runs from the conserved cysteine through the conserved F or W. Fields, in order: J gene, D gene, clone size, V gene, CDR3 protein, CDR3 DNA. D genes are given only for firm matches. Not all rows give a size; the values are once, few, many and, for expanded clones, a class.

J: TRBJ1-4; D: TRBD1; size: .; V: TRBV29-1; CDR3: CSVDRGNEKLFF; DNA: TGCAGCGTCGACAGGGGTAATGAAAAACTGTTTTTT
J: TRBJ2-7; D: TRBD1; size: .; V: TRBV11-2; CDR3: CASSLRPPAPGQVVYEQYF; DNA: TGTGCCAGCAGCTTACGCCCCCCCGCCCCCGGACAGGTTGTATACGAGCAGTACTTC
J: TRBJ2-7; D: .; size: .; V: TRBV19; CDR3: CASSNGGRGEQYF; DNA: TGTGCCAGTAGTAACGGAGGGCGGGGCGAGCAGTACTTC
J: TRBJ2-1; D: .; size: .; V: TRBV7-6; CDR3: CASSLVGRASEQFF; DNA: TGTGCCAGCAGCTTAGTAGGCAGGGCGAGTGAGCAGTTCTTC
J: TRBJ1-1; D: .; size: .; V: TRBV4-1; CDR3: CASSQALTPPTEAFF; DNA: TGCGCCAGCAGCCAAGCCTTGACTCCCCCCACTGAAGCTTTCTTT
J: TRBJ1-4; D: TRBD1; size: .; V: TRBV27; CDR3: CASSLSPGQTNEKLFF; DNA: TGTGCCAGCAGTTTATCTCCGGGACAGACTAATGAAAAACTGTTTTTT
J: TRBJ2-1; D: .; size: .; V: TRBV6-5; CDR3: CASSKPGTSGNEQFF; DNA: TGTGCCAGCAGTAAACCCGGGACTTCGGGGAATGAGCAGTTCTTC
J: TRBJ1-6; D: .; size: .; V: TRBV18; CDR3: CASSPLGAGADSPLHF; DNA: TGTGCCAGCTCACCACTCGGGGCAGGGGCCGATTCACCCCTCCACTTT
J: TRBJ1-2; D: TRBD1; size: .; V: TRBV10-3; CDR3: CAISETGGDGYTF; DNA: TGTGCCATCAGCGAGACAGGGGGCGATGGCTACACCTTC
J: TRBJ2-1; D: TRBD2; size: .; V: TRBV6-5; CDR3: CASSYSERGASLEFF; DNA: TGTGCCAGCAGTTACTCGGAGCGGGGGGCCTCCTTGGAGTTCTTC
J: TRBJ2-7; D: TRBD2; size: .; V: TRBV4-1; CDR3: CASSHRESGGYEQYF; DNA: TGCGCCAGCAGCCATCGAGAAAGCGGGGGATACGAGCAGTACTTC
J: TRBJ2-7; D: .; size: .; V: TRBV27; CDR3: CASSSGVTYEQYF; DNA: TGTGCCAGCAGTTCCGGGGTTACCTACGAGCAGTACTTC
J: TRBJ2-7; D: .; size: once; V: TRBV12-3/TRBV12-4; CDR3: CASSFNNEQYF; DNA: TGTGCCAGCAGTTTTAACAACGAGCAGTACTTC
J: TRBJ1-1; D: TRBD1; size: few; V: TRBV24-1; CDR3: CATSVAGGEAFF; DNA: TGTGCCACCAGTGTCGCAGGGGGGGAAGCTTTCTTT
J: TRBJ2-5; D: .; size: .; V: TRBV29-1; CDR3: CSVCYRDPETQYF; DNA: TGCAGCGTTTGTTACAGGGATCCAGAGACCCAGTACTTC
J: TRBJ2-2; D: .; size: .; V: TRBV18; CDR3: CASSPRTTVTGELFF; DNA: TGTGCCAGCTCACCAAGGACTACGGTTACCGGGGAGCTGTTTTTT
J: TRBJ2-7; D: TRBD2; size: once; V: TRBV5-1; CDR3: CASSLVAGVEQYF; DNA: TGCGCCAGCAGCTTGGTAGCGGGAGTCGAGCAGTACTTC
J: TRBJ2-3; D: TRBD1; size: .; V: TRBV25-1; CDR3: CASRGTGGEGTQYF; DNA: TGTGCCAGCAGGGGGACAGGGGGCGAGGGTACGCAGTATTTT
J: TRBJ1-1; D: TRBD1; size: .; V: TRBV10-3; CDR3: CAISESGTGPTEAFF; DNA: TGTGCCATCAGTGAGTCGGGGACAGGGCCGACTGAAGCTTTCTTT
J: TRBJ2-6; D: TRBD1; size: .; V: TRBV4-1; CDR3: CASSARTGGVSGANVLTF; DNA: TGCGCCAGCAGCGCCCGGACAGGGGGCGTCTCTGGGGCCAACGTCCTGACTTTC
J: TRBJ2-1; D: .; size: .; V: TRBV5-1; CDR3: CASSSPTRDNEQFF; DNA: TGCGCCAGCAGTTCTCCTACCCGGGACAATGAGCAGTTCTTC
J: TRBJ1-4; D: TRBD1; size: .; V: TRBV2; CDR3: CASKAPGTGVEKLFF; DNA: TGTGCCAGCAAAGCACCCGGGACAGGGGTCGAAAAACTGTTTTTT